Listed below are T cell receptor beta chains from one sample, sequenced in a study of blood T cell repertoires in COVID-19. Generated by immunoSEQ multiplex PCR, the TCRdb table keeps only in-frame clones and is missing some. In the table there are roughly 200,000 clones, approximately 79% of which are singletons. The sequencing input was peripheral blood. The receptors stem from a man aged 45-60 years who had recovered from COVID-19. Each CDR3 is given with its conserved first and last residue. D genes are given only for firm matches. The listing skips clone size in some rows; elsewhere it reads once, few, many or a size class.

V gene	clone size	D gene	J gene	CDR3 protein	CDR3 DNA
TRBV30	few	TRBD1	TRBJ2-1	CAWSVGQGGNEQFF	TGTGCCTGGAGCGTGGGACAGGGGGGGAATGAGCAGTTCTTC
TRBV15	NA	TRBD1	TRBJ1-4	CATSRDRQGGEKLFF	TGTGCCACCAGCAGAGATAGACAGGGTGGAGAAAAACTGTTTTTT
TRBV9	NA	NA	TRBJ1-6	CASSAGWNSPLHF	TGTGCCAGCAGCGCAGGGTGGAATTCACCCCTCCACTTT
TRBV6-5	NA	NA	TRBJ2-5	CASNLKETQYF	TGTGCCAGTAACTTAAAGGAGACCCAGTACTTC
TRBV20-1	NA	NA	TRBJ2-5	CSARLQETQYF	TGCAGTGCTAGACTACAAGAGACCCAGTACTTC
TRBV19	once	TRBD2	TRBJ2-1	CASSPLAGASYNEQFF	TGTGCCAGTAGTCCCCTAGCGGGCGCCTCCTACAATGAGCAGTTCTTC
TRBV19	once	NA	TRBJ1-2	CASSIGGVNYGYTF	TGTGCCAGTAGTATCGGGGGAGTAAACTATGGCTACACCTTC
TRBV30	many	TRBD2	TRBJ2-7	CAWKSGSAIYEQYF	TGTGCCTGGAAGAGCGGGAGCGCCATCTACGAGCAGTACTTC
TRBV24-1	NA	NA	TRBJ2-5	CATSDTWAETQYF	TGTGCCACCAGTGATACTTGGGCCGAGACCCAGTACTTC
TRBV7-3	few	NA	TRBJ2-7	CASSPSGPGEQYF	TGTGCCAGCAGCCCCAGCGGCCCGGGGGAGCAGTACTTC